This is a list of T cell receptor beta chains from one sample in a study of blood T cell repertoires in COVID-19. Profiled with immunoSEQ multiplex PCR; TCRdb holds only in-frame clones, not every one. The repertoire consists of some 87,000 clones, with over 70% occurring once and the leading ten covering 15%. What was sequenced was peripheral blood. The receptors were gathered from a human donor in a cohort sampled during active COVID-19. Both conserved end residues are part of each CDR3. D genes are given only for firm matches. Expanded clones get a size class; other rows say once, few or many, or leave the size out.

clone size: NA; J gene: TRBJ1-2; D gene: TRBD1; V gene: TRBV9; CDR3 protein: CASSLIHGTDYGYTF; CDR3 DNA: TGTGCCAGCAGCCTCATACATGGGACAGACTATGGCTACACCTTC
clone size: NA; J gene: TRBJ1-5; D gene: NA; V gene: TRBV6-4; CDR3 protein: CASSQNSNQPQHF; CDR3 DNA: TGTGCCAGCAGTCAGAATAGCAATCAGCCCCAGCATTTT
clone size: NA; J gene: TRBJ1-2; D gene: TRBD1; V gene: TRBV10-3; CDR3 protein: CAISEFGQDPNYGYTF; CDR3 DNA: TGTGCCATCAGTGAGTTCGGACAGGACCCCAACTATGGCTACACCTTC
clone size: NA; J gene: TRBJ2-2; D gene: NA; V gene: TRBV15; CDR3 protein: CATRDNLNTGELFF; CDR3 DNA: TGTGCCACCCGGGACAACCTAAACACCGGGGAGCTGTTTTTT
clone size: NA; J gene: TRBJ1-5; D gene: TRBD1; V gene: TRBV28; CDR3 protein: CASSSHGQGSTFNQPQHF; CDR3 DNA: TGTGCCAGCAGTTCCCATGGACAGGGCTCGACGTTCAATCAGCCCCAGCATTTT
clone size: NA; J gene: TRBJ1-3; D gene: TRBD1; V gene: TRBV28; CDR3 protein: CASRTASTGGTGNTIYF; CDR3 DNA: TGTGCCAGCAGGACGGCGTCAACAGGGGGGACAGGAAACACCATATATTTT
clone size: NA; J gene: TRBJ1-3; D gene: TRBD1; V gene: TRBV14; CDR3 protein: CASSQVGDRAGNTIYF; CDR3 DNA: TGTGCCAGCAGCCAAGTCGGGGACAGGGCTGGAAACACCATATATTTT
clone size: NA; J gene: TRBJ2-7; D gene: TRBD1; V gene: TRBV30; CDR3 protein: CAWIGAGGYEQYF; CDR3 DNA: TGTGCCTGGATCGGGGCAGGGGGCTACGAGCAGTACTTC
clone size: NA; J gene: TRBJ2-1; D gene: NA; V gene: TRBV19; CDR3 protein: CASSIGFRQGGHNEQFF; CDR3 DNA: TGTGCCAGTAGTATAGGTTTTCGGCAGGGGGGCCACAATGAGCAGTTCTTC
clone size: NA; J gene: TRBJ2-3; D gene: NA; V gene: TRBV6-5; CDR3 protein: CASSPPGSSTDTQYF; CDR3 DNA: TGTGCCAGCAGCCCCCCGGGGTCATCCACAGATACGCAGTATTTT
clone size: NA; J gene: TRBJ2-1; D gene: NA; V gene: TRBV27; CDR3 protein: CASSFLQDLSSYNEQFF; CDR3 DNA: TGTGCCAGCAGTTTTCTCCAAGATCTTAGCTCCTACAATGAGCAGTTCTTC
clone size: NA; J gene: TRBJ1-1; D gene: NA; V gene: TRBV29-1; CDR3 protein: CSVSGHGHTEAFF; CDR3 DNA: TGCAGCGTCTCAGGGCACGGGCACACTGAAGCTTTCTTT
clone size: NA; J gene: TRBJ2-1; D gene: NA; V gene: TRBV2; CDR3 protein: CASSADSSSYNEQFF; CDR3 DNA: TGTGCCAGCAGTGCCGACTCCAGCTCCTACAATGAGCAGTTCTTC
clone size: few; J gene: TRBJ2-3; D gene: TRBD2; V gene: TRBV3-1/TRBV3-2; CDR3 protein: CASSQGTSGKVISSTDTQYF; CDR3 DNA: TGTGCCAGCAGCCAAGGGACTAGCGGCAAGGTTATATCTAGCACAGATACGCAGTATTTT
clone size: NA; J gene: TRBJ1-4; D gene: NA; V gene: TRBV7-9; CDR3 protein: CASSPDRGSTNEKLFF; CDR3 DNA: TGTGCCAGCAGCCCCGACAGAGGATCAACTAATGAAAAACTGTTTTTT
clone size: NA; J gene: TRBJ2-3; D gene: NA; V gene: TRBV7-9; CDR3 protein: CASSLAGTTTDTQYF; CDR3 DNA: TGTGCCAGCAGCTTAGCCGGGACAACGACAGATACGCAGTATTTT
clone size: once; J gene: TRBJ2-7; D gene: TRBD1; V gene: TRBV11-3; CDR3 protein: CASSDDRGAYEQYF; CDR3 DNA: TGTGCCAGCAGCGACGACAGGGGGGCCTACGAGCAGTACTTC
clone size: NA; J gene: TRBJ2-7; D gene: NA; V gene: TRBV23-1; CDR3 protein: CASSQGQGSGYEQYF; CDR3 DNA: TGCGCCAGCAGTCAAGGGCAGGGGTCCGGCTACGAGCAGTACTTC
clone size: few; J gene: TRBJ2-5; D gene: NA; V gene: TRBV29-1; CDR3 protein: CSVGMLGPEGTQYF; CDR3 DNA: TGCAGCGTTGGAATGCTTGGACCGGAGGGGACCCAGTACTTC
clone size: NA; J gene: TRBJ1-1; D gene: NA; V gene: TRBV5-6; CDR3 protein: CASTPGLNTEAFF; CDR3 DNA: TGTGCCAGCACCCCAGGGTTGAACACTGAAGCTTTCTTT
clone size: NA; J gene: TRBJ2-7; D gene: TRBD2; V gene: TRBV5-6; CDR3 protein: CASSLGGASGDPYEQYF; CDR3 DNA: TGTGCCAGCAGCTTGGGAGGGGCTAGCGGGGACCCCTACGAGCAGTACTTC
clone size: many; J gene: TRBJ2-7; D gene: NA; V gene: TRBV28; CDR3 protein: CASSPADSALRLGEQYF; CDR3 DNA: TGTGCCAGCAGTCCCGCGGACTCCGCCCTCCGTTTGGGGGAGCAGTACTTC
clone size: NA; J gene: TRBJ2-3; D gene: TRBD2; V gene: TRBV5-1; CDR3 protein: CASSFSLAAPKDTQYF; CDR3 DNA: TGCGCCAGCAGCTTTTCCCTAGCGGCACCAAAAGATACGCAGTATTTT
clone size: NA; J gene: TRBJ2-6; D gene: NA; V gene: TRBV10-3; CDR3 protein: CAIIDSSGANVLTF; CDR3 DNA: TGTGCCATCATTGACAGCTCTGGGGCCAACGTCCTGACTTTC
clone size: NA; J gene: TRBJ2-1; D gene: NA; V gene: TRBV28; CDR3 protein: CASINRTNFLNEQFF; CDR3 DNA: TGTGCCAGCATAAATAGGACTAACTTTCTGAATGAGCAGTTCTTC
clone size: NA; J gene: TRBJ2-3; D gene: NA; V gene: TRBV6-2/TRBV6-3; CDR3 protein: CASSYSPSDPTDTQYF; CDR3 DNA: TGTGCCAGCAGTTACTCGCCTAGCGACCCCACAGATACGCAGTATTTT
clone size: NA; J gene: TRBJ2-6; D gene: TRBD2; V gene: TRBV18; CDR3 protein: CASSRLAGSSGANVLTF; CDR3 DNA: TGTGCCAGCTCTAGACTAGCGGGCAGCTCTGGGGCCAACGTCCTGACTTTC
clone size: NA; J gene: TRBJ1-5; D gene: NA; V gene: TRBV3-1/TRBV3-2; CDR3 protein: CASSQASNQPQHF; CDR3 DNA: TGTGCCAGCAGCCAAGCAAGCAATCAGCCCCAGCATTTT
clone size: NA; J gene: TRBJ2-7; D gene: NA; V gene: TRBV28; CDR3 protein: CASSWELGAYEQYF; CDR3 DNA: TGTGCCAGCAGTTGGGAGCTGGGTGCCTACGAGCAGTACTTC
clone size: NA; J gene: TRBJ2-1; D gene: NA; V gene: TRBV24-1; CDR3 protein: CATSDLKSSGEQFF; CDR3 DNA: TGTGCCACCAGTGATTTAAAGAGTTCGGGGGAGCAGTTCTTC
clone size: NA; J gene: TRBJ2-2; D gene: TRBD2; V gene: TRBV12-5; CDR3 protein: CASGLVLSGRATGELFF; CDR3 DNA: TGTGCTAGTGGTTTGGTACTGAGCGGGAGGGCAACCGGGGAGCTGTTTTTT
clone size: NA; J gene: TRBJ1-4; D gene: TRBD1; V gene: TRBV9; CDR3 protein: CASSSDRGKEKLFF; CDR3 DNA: TGTGCCAGCAGCTCGGACAGGGGAAAGGAAAAACTGTTTTTT